This T cell receptor (beta chain) was sequenced for a study of graft-versus-host responses after intestinal transplantation. The CDR3 is 15 amino acids. CDR1 and CDR2 from the germline V gene are SGHVS and FNYEAQ. V shed 5 bases, J shed 5 bases, and the junction held 9 bases outside the gene matches. The protocol was immunoSEQ multiplex PCR, while the TCRdb copy is restricted to in-frame clones and leaves out a portion. The data show around 100,000 clones, 85% to 95% seen once. Worth noting for this clone: Its specificity is unknown.

The sequences come from unstimulated CD8+ T cells sorted from spleen or lymph node cells, collected before transplant. V gene TRBV7-6 combines with J gene TRBJ1-1, with 9 bases that match TRBD1. The clonotype originates from a human donor who was the organ donor for an intestinal transplant. CDR3 DNA: TGTGCCAGCAGCCTGTACCGGGACAGGGAAACTGAAGCTTTCTTT. Encoded protein: CASSLYRDRETEAFF.